This TCR beta chain was sequenced in a study of identical twins. TCRdb reprocessed the 5' RACE reads via MiXCR and lists one record per CDR3 protein. The data contain some 1,600,000 distinct CDR3 sequences, roughly a third of them seen just once; the ten biggest clones take up more than 0.25%. Every donor was a healthy Caucasian. Per the germline V gene, CDR1 is MDHEN and CDR2 is SYDVKM. V was pared by 6 bases and J by 3 bases, with 15 bases between. This CDR3 has 14 amino acids. The chain couples TRBV28 to TRBJ2-7; D perhaps matches TRBD1 (6 bases). Sequenced input: cord blood. The clonotype was recovered from a newborn girl in good health. The chain's CDR3 is CASSPRTALYEQYF. For the CDR3, the DNA is TGTGCCAGCAGCCCCCGGACAGCCCTCTACGAGCAGTACTTC.